The 22 T cell receptor beta chains below were found in one sample sequenced in a study of T-cell memory formation after mild COVID-19. TCRdb recomputed calls from the 5' RACE reads with MiXCR, one row per CDR3 protein. The sample carries roughly 250,000 distinct CDR3 sequences, 16% recorded once. The material sequenced was PBMCs or a T cell subset sorted from them (not recorded which). The receptors were sampled from a young man who had mild COVID-19 (a few samples of this study predate the infection). Cell type and time point are not known.

This clonotype was counted a single time. The genes are TRBV12-3 or TRBV12-4 and TRBJ2-1; weak D call: TRBD2 (6 bases). The CDR3 has 13 amino acids. Trimming removed 9 bases from V and 3 bases from J, with 12 bases in between. CDR3 DNA sequence: TGTGCCAGTAGGCGGGGAAGCTACAATGAGCAGTTCTTC. It specifies CASRRGSYNEQFF.

The chain recombines TRBV10-3 with TRBJ1-2; possibly TRBD1 for D (5 bases). CDR1 and CDR2 from the germline V gene are ENHRY and SYGVKD. V lost 7 bases, J lost 7 bases, and 16 bases lay in between. The CDR3 runs 13 residues. In DNA form, the CDR3 reads TGTGCCATCACCATGGGGGGGAATGGTGGCTACACCTTC. Amino acids: CAITMGGNGGYTF.

This clonotype was observed at least ten times. The CDR3 nucleotides read TGTGCCAGCAGTCGACTAGCGGGGGGGCCCCACAATGAGCAGTTCTTC. The encoded protein is CASSRLAGGPHNEQFF. V usage is TRBV6-5 and J usage is TRBJ2-1, with 14 bases that match TRBD2. CDR3 length: 16 residues. Germline lookup yields CDR1 MNHEY and CDR2 SVGAGI. V shed 5 bases and J 5 bases; nucleotides not matched to a gene: 5.

In its sample, this clonotype was seen many times. V and J are TRBV5-1 and TRBJ2-2; D gene uncertain. The CDR3 is 14 amino acids. V lost 0 bases, J lost 1 base, and 4 bases lay in between. Per the germline V gene, CDR1 is SGHRS and CDR2 is YFSETQ. The CDR3 protein is CASSLGQNTGELFF. The CDR3 DNA sequence: TGCGCCAGCAGCTTGGGACAGAACACCGGGGAGCTGTTTTTT. The full variable domain, rest sourced from reference TRBV5-1 and TRBJ2-2, is KAGVTQTPRYLIKTRGQQVTLSCSPISGHRSVSWYQQTPGQGLQFLFEYFSETQRNKGNFPGRFSGRQFSNSRSEMNVSTLELGDSALYLCASSLGQNTGELFFGEGSRLTVL.

This clonotype occurred a few times. This rearrangement joins TRBV7-2 to TRBJ2-3; TRBD1 agrees at 9 bases. CDR3 size: 18 residues. The V and J ends lost 2 bases and 2 bases, in that order; junction bases with no gene match: 11. Germline CDR1 is SGHTA and CDR2 is FQGNSA. The CDR3 loop reads CASSLIGSQGALTDTQYF. The CDR3 DNA sequence: TGTGCCAGCAGCTTAATTGGATCACAGGGGGCTCTCACAGATACGCAGTATTTT.

CDR3 in amino acids: CASSQGLGGLTDTQYF. CDR3 sequence (DNA): TGCGCCAGCAGCCAAGGCCTAGGGGGTCTCACAGATACGCAGTATTTT. This chain joins TRBV4-1 and TRBJ2-3; D possibly corresponds to TRBD1 (6 bases). The germline CDR1 and CDR2 sequences are MGHRA and YSYEKL. V was trimmed by 1 base and J by 2 bases, leaving 13 bases between them. This CDR3 contains 16 residues.

This clonotype was observed a handful of times. J is TRBJ2-1 and V is TRBV2; D may correspond to TRBD1 or TRBD2 (7 bases each). CDR3 size: 14 residues. The V gene's germline CDR1 is SNHLY and CDR2 FYNNEI. Trimming removed 10 bases from V and 4 bases from J, with 17 bases in between. This CDR3 is CATRGEGAYNEQFF. The CDR3 nucleotides read TGTGCCACACGCGGGGAGGGGGCTTACAATGAGCAGTTCTTC. The full variable domain, in which reference TRBV2 and TRBJ2-1 provide the parts outside the CDR3, is EPEVTQTPSHQVTQMGQEVILRCVPISNHLYFYWYRQILGQKVEFLVSFYNNEISEKSEIFDDQFSVERPDGSNFTLKIRSTKLEDSAMYFCATRGEGAYNEQFFGPGTRLTVL.

This clonotype came up a few times. The chain combines TRBV5-1 with TRBJ2-5, with D unresolved. Germline V lookup: CDR1 SGHRS, CDR2 YFSETQ. There are 15 residues in the CDR3. With 4 bases removed from V and 1 base from J, the gap between germline ends came to 14 bases. CDR3 in amino acids: CASSIDTGPQETQYF. The CDR3, as DNA: TGCGCCAGCAGCATCGACACCGGGCCCCAAGAGACCCAGTACTTC. The full variable domain, with the rest looked up from reference TRBV5-1 and TRBJ2-5, is KAGVTQTPRYLIKTRGQQVTLSCSPISGHRSVSWYQQTPGQGLQFLFEYFSETQRNKGNFPGRFSGRQFSNSRSEMNVSTLELGDSALYLCASSIDTGPQETQYFGPGTRLLVL.

The genes are TRBV5-1 and TRBJ1-2, with 7 positions matching TRBD1. This CDR3 is built from 14 residues. CDR1 and CDR2 (germline): SGHRS, YFSETQ. V was pared by 4 bases and J by 5 bases, with 8 bases of the junction left unmatched. The chain's CDR3 is CASSTGQTIYGYTF. In DNA, the CDR3 is TGCGCCAGCAGCACGGGACAGACTATTTATGGCTACACCTTC.

This chain joins TRBV9 and TRBJ2-2; 7 bases map to TRBD1. CDR3 length equals 15 residues. Germline CDR1 and CDR2: SGDLS and YYNGEE. The V and J ends lost 1 base and 3 bases, in that order; junction bases with no gene match: 3. CDR3 nucleotides: TGTGCCAGCAGCGTACAGGGGGTAGACACCGGGGAGCTGTTTTTT. This gives the protein CASSVQGVDTGELFF.

This clonotype appeared a few times. V and J are TRBV30 and TRBJ2-1, with 9 nucleotides matching TRBD2. Per the germline V gene, CDR1 is GTSNPN and CDR2 is SVGIG (reference sequence). Unmatched junction bases numbered 2, after V lost 3 bases and J lost 2 bases. There are 14 residues in the CDR3. The CDR3 DNA reads TGTGCCTGGAGCGCGGGGGGGCCCTACAATGAGCAGTTCTTC. Its translation: CAWSAGGPYNEQFF.

The chain has TRBV11-2 and TRBJ2-3, with TRBD1 as a possible D gene (6 bases). The ends were cut back, 5 bases at V and 6 bases at J, with 9 bases in the middle. This CDR3 has 12 amino acids. CDR1 and CDR2 from the germline V gene are SGHAT and FQNNGV. For the CDR3, the DNA is TGTGCCAGCAGCCGCCAGGGGGATACGCAGTATTTT. Translated, it gives CASSRQGDTQYF.

The chain employs TRBV7-8 and TRBJ2-2; D remains unclear. Germline V gene sequence: CDR1 SGHVS, CDR2 FQNEAQ. The CDR3 is 15 residues long. Trimming shortened V by 3 bases and J by 1 base, and 9 bases separated the two germline ends. Here the CDR3 DNA reads TGTGCCAGCAGCTTTCGACGACAGAACACCGGGGAGCTGTTTTTT. This sequence encodes CASSFRRQNTGELFF. Filled out from reference TRBV7-8 and TRBJ2-2, the complete variable domain reads GAGVSQSPRYKVAKRGQDVALRCDPISGHVSLFWYQQALGQGPEFLTYFQNEAQLDKSGLPSDRFFAERPEGSVSTLKIQRTQQEDSAVYLCASSFRRQNTGELFFGEGSRLTVL.

This clonotype was recorded a few times. This rearrangement joins TRBV5-1 to TRBJ1-2, with a weak D call TRBD1 (6 bases). V was pared by 9 bases and J by 4 bases, with 13 bases between. Germline assignment: CDR1 SGHRS and CDR2 YFSETQ. This CDR3 contains 12 residues. CDR3 DNA sequence: TGCGCCATCAGGGGACAAGTCTATGGCTACACCTTC. This sequence encodes CAIRGQVYGYTF.

This chain connects TRBV7-7 to TRBJ2-2; TRBD1 matches at 7 bases. CDR3 length equals 14 residues. CDR1 SSHAT and CDR2 FNYEAQ come from the germline V gene (reference sequence). Trimming cost V 4 bases and J 6 bases; bases outside gene matches: 5. The CDR3 nucleotides read TGTGCCAGCAGCTCTCAGCAGGGGGCCGGGGAGCTGTTTTTT. It encodes CASSSQQGAGELFF.

There are a few counts of this clonotype. This sequence joins TRBV7-2 and TRBJ2-7; D call uncertain. V was pared by 6 bases and J by 0 bases, with 12 bases between. CDR3 length: 14 residues. Looked up from germline, CDR1 is SGHTA and CDR2 is FQGNSA. The CDR3 DNA is TGTGCCAGCAGTGCCCACAGCATCTCCTACGAGCAGTACGTC. This translates into CASSAHSISYEQYV.

This clonotype occurred many times. The CDR3 is CASNLGQGVTDTQYF. As DNA, the CDR3 is TGTGCCAGCAACCTGGGACAGGGGGTCACAGATACGCAGTATTTT. The chain combines TRBV28 with TRBJ2-3; 11 bases align to TRBD1. CDR3 length: 15 residues. V dropped 7 bases and J dropped 2; count of bases not matched to a gene: 5. Germline assignment: CDR1 MDHEN and CDR2 SYDVKM.

This sequence joins TRBV7-9 and TRBJ2-1, with 9 bases fitting TRBD1. Germline CDR1 reads SEHNR; CDR2 reads FQNEAQ (reference sequence). Germline trimming cut 1 base from V and 7 bases from J; bases unmatched to any gene: 5. This CDR3 is 15 amino acids long. CDR3 in amino acids: CASSLGGTGQNEQFF. The CDR3 nucleotides are TGTGCCAGCAGCTTAGGGGGGACAGGGCAGAATGAGCAGTTCTTC. Full variable domain (outside the CDR3, taken from reference TRBV7-9 and TRBJ2-1): DTGVSQNPRHKITKRGQNVTFRCDPISEHNRLYWYRQTLGQGPEFLTYFQNEAQLEKSRLLSDRFSAERPKGSFSTLEIQRTEQGDSAMYLCASSLGGTGQNEQFFGPGTRLTVL.

The CDR3 DNA follows: TGCGCCAGCAGCTTGGACTCGAACACCGGGGAGCTGTTTTTT. Translation: CASSLDSNTGELFF. This chain uses TRBV5-1 with TRBJ2-2; no definite D call. The CDR3 is 14 residues long. Per germline, CDR1 SGHRS and CDR2 YFSETQ. Trimming stripped 0 bases from V and 0 bases from J, with 3 bases between.

V usage is TRBV2 and J usage is TRBJ2-5; no definite D call. The CDR3 is 13 residues long. Trimming left V 1 base short and J 5 bases short, with 8 bases between. In germline, CDR1 is SNHLY, CDR2 FYNNEI. CDR3 amino acids: CASSEGNGETQYF. CDR3 nucleotides: TGTGCCAGCAGTGAAGGGAATGGGGAGACCCAGTACTTC.

The J gene is TRBJ1-4, the V gene TRBV4-3, with 9 positions matching TRBD1. With V trimmed by 1 base and J by 4 bases, 1 base remained unmatched. Germline loops: CDR1 LGHNA, CDR2 YSLEER. The CDR3 is made up of 15 amino acids. CDR3 sequence (DNA): TGCGCCAGCAGCCAAGGGGACAGGGTTAATGAAAAACTGTTTTTT. Its translation: CASSQGDRVNEKLFF.

This chain joins TRBV7-9 and TRBJ2-5, with unresolved D. The CDR3 has 14 residues. Germline values: CDR1 SEHNR, CDR2 FQNEAQ (reference sequence). V dropped 4 bases and J dropped 1 base, with 10 bases sitting between them. In DNA, the CDR3 is TGTGCCAGCAGCTCTTGGCAGGCCCAAGAGACCCAGTACTTC. Protein: CASSSWQAQETQYF. The variable domain in full, with the rest retrieved from reference TRBV7-9 and TRBJ2-5, is DTGVSQNPRHKITKRGQNVTFRCDPISEHNRLYWYRQTLGQGPEFLTYFQNEAQLEKSRLLSDRFSAERPKGSFSTLEIQRTEQGDSAMYLCASSSWQAQETQYFGPGTRLLVL.